Listed here are 21 T cell receptor beta chains from one sample, sequenced in a study of identical twins (TCRdb year 2016). Library method: 5' RACE. Sequencing was carried out with an Illumina HiSeq 2000. TCRdb reprocessed the public reads (quality trimming at Q25 with fastp, clone calling with MiXCR) and kept in-frame beta chains. All rows with the same CDR3 protein become a single entry with the most common DNA and genes. A total of around 160,000 distinct CDR3 sequences appear in this sample, 3% to 4.5% of them only once. The ten largest clones represent 8.1% of the sample. Source material: memory T cells sorted from blood. According to the study, the label for this sample's cell subset or site signals: CD45RO+ enriched T cells. These receptors all come from a young man in good health.

The table lists this clonotype with many counts. This rearrangement joins TRBV6-2 or TRBV6-3 to TRBJ2-5, with 10 positions matching TRBD1. The J segment lost 1 base and the V segment lost 5 bases, leaving 1 base of the junction unmatched. The length of the CDR3 is 14 residues. Germline CDR1 is MNHEY and CDR2 is SVGEGT. The CDR3, as DNA: TGTGCCAGCAGTCGGACAGGGGGCCAAGAGACCCAGTACTTC. It yields the protein CASSRTGGQETQYF.

This clonotype was seen at least ten times. The gene calls are TRBV20-1 and TRBJ2-1; D remains unclear. The V end lost 3 bases, the J end lost 3 bases, and 6 bases lay between the germline ends. The CDR3 is 12 residues long. Germline-derived CDR1 and CDR2 are DFQATT and SNEGSKA (reference sequence). The chain's CDR3 is CSASPSYNEQFF. The CDR3, as DNA: TGCAGTGCTAGTCCTAGCTACAATGAGCAGTTCTTC.

This clonotype was found many times. The chain has TRBV7-3 and TRBJ2-1; 9 nucleotides match TRBD2. The germline V gene has CDR1 SGHTA and CDR2 FQGTGA. The CDR3 totals 15 residues. J was trimmed by 5 bases and V by 5 bases; bases with no gene match: 7. CDR3 region: CASSHGGLANNEQFF. DNA of the CDR3: TGTGCCAGCAGCCATGGGGGACTAGCCAACAATGAGCAGTTCTTC.

This clonotype was observed many times. The chain combines TRBV6-2 or TRBV6-3 with TRBJ2-3, with D possibly TRBD2 on 6 matching bases. The CDR3 extends over 20 amino acids. Trimming left V 2 bases short and J 0 bases short, with 24 bases between. Germline V gene sequence: CDR1 MNHEY, CDR2 SVGEGT. The CDR3 nucleotides read TGTGCCAGCAGTTACCAAGAACCGGGACTGCTAGTAAAAAGCACAGATACGCAGTATTTT. It translates to CASSYQEPGLLVKSTDTQYF.

This clonotype was detected many times. The chain links TRBV12-3 or TRBV12-4 to TRBJ2-5; 7 bases fit TRBD1. Germline trimming cut 6 bases from V and 4 bases from J; bases unmatched to any gene: 11. The CDR3 has 15 amino acids. This CDR3 is CASSAKGAGGETQYF. Written as DNA, the CDR3 is TGTGCCAGCAGCGCGAAGGGGGCAGGTGGAGAGACCCAGTACTTC.

This clonotype was recorded many times. The chain has TRBV20-1 and TRBJ2-5; 8 bases line up with TRBD1. With V trimmed by 6 bases and J by 5 bases, 11 bases remained unmatched. This CDR3 is built from 14 residues. Germline CDR1 is DFQATT and CDR2 is SNEGSKA (reference sequence). The CDR3 loop reads CSAMDRVGGETQYF. The DNA for the CDR3 is TGCAGTGCGATGGACAGGGTAGGAGGCGAGACCCAGTACTTC.

Only a few counts were recorded for this clonotype. The V gene is TRBV24-1, the J gene TRBJ2-1; TRBD1 aligns across 10 bases. The CDR3 covers 16 residues. Germline V CDR1 and CDR2: KGHDR, SFDVKD. V dropped 0 bases and J dropped 7; count of bases not matched to a gene: 5. In DNA, the CDR3 is TGTGCCACCAGTGATTTGGAGGGACAGGGGAGAAATGAGCAGTTCTTC. Amino acids: CATSDLEGQGRNEQFF.

The sample holds many counts of this clonotype. This rearrangement joins TRBV7-2 to TRBJ2-3, with 12 bases identical to TRBD1. V gave up 0 bases and J gave up 4 bases; unmatched junction bases: 2. The germline V gene has CDR1 SGHTA and CDR2 FQGNSA. The CDR3 spans 16 residues. The CDR3 region is CASSLAGQGAADTQYF. As DNA, the CDR3 is TGTGCCAGCAGCTTAGCGGGACAGGGGGCAGCAGATACGCAGTATTTT. The complete variable domain, with remaining parts taken from reference TRBV7-2 and TRBJ2-3, reads GAGVSQSPSNKVTEKGKDVELRCDPISGHTALYWYRQSLGQGLEFLIYFQGNSAPDKSGLPSDRFSAERTGGSVSTLTIQRTQQEDSAVYLCASSLAGQGAADTQYFGPGTRLTVL.

This clonotype came up many times. The V call is TRBV7-9, the J call TRBJ2-5; a weak D match, TRBD1 (6 bases). This CDR3 comprises 14 residues. V lost 3 bases and J 3 bases, leaving 11 bases between the germline ends. The V gene's germline CDR1 is SEHNR and CDR2 FQNEAQ (reference sequence). The CDR3 sequence: CASSLRGRKETQYF. The CDR3 region has the DNA TGTGCCAGCAGCTTGAGGGGGAGAAAAGAGACCCAGTACTTC.

Ten or more counts support this clonotype. J is TRBJ2-5 and V is TRBV12-3 or TRBV12-4; 7 bases agree with TRBD2. This CDR3 contains 14 residues. After removal of 5 bases from V and 1 base from J, the junction contained 4 bases not matched to a gene. This chain's CDR3 is CASSPGTIQETQYF. The CDR3 DNA follows: TGTGCCAGCAGTCCCGGGACTATCCAAGAGACCCAGTACTTC.

In its sample, this clonotype was seen many times. The J gene is TRBJ2-2, the V gene TRBV5-5; D is unclear. Deletions cut 1 base from V and 3 bases from J, with 16 bases between. In germline, CDR1 is SGHKS, CDR2 YYEKEE (reference sequence). The CDR3 sequence is 17 residues long. CDR3 in DNA: TGTGCCAGCAGCTTGCTTCCCGAGGCCGCCGACACCGGGGAGCTGTTTTTT. As protein: CASSLLPEAADTGELFF.

The sample holds many counts of this clonotype. The gene calls are TRBV5-6 and TRBJ2-1, with TRBD2 identical over 14 bases. The CDR3 runs to 15 residues. V trimming: 5 bases; J trimming: 8 bases; junction bases outside the gene matches: 6. Germline V gene data show CDR1 as SGHDT and CDR2 as YYEEEE. In DNA, the CDR3 is TGTGCCAGCAGACCGGGACTAGCGGGAGCGGATGAGCAGTTCTTC. Encoded protein: CASRPGLAGADEQFF.

This clonotype was recorded many times. This chain joins TRBV7-8 and TRBJ1-4; D gene uncertain. Between the trimmed V and J ends, which lost 1 base and 14 bases, there was a span of 11 bases. Germline V gene data show CDR1 as SGHVS and CDR2 as FQNEAQ. CDR3 length: 12 residues. CDR3 residues: CASSLVASSLFF. The CDR3, as DNA: TGTGCCAGCAGCTTAGTGGCCAGTTCCCTGTTTTTT.

There are many counts of this clonotype. V and J are TRBV5-1 and TRBJ1-4; the match to TRBD1 covers 8 bases. Germline assignment: CDR1 SGHRS and CDR2 YFSETQ. The CDR3 is made up of 15 amino acids. V gave up 4 bases and J gave up 5 bases; unmatched junction bases: 7. CDR3 bases: TGCGCCAGCAGCATTGGGACAGGAAGGAATGAAAAACTGTTTTTT. The encoded protein is CASSIGTGRNEKLFF.

The table lists this clonotype with many counts. The chain recombines TRBV29-1 with TRBJ1-1; no clear D. Germline CDR1 reads SQVTM; CDR2 reads ANQGSEA. The CDR3 totals 13 residues. Trimming cost V 1 base and J 10 bases, with 16 bases left between them. The CDR3, as DNA: TGCAGCGTTGAAGCCCCCCTAACACGGGGAGCTTTCTTT. Protein product: CSVEAPLTRGAFF.

This clonotype was detected ten times or more. This chain links TRBV12-3 or TRBV12-4 with TRBJ2-1, with 10 bases fitting TRBD2. V was pared by 5 bases and J by 12 bases, with 7 bases of the junction left unmatched. CDR3 size: 13 residues. The CDR3 DNA follows: TGTGCCAGCAGTCCTACAACTAGCGGGACGCAGTTCTTC. The encoded protein is CASSPTTSGTQFF.

The rearrangement uses TRBV5-4 and TRBJ1-1, with TRBD1 matching over 7 bases. The trim removed 5 bases at V and 3 bases at J, leaving 7 bases unmatched. CDR3 length equals 14 residues. The germline gives CDR1 SGHNT, CDR2 YYREEE (reference sequence). DNA for the CDR3: TGTGCCAGCAGGCCAGGGGGTGGGGACACTGAAGCTTTCTTT. It yields the protein CASRPGGGDTEAFF.

There are many counts of this clonotype. This chain uses TRBV12-3 or TRBV12-4 with TRBJ2-2, with 8 positions matching TRBD1. The CDR3 sequence is 13 residues long. V dropped 5 bases and J dropped 7; count of bases not matched to a gene: 3. CDR3 sequence (DNA): TGTGCCAGCAGTAGGGACAGGAGCGGGGAGCTGTTTTTT. The encoded protein is CASSRDRSGELFF.

This clonotype has at least ten counts. DNA for the CDR3: TGTGCCAGCAGCTTAGTTAGCAGCACCTTTTCCTACAATGAGCAGTTCTTC. It codes for CASSLVSSTFSYNEQFF. The chain combines TRBV11-2 with TRBJ2-1; no definite D call. V lost 1 base and J lost 1, with 14 bases in between. The germline gives CDR1 SGHAT, CDR2 FQNNGV. The CDR3 spans 17 residues.

In this sample, this clonotype turned up many times. This sequence joins TRBV24-1 and TRBJ1-2; no definite D call. Germline CDR1 and CDR2: KGHDR and SFDVKD. The ends were cut back, 9 bases at V and 8 bases at J, with 12 bases in the middle. The CDR3 has 11 residues. Here the CDR3 DNA reads TGTGCCACCGAAGGGTTTGAGGGCTACACCTTC. Amino acids: CATEGFEGYTF.

This clonotype was recorded many times. The V and J genes are TRBV5-1 and TRBJ2-2, with TRBD2 identical over 14 bases. From germline, CDR1 is SGHRS and CDR2 YFSETQ. With 6 bases clipped from V and 5 bases from J, the junction kept 6 bases outside the gene matches. The length of the CDR3 is 16 residues. The CDR3 coding sequence is TGCGCCAGCAAAGGGACTAGCGGGAGTAGGACCGGGGAGCTGTTTTTT. Its translation: CASKGTSGSRTGELFF.